These 32 T cell receptor beta chains were sequenced from one sample in a study of cytomegalovirus exposure and HLA in healthy donors. The PCR was carried out with 60 Vbeta primers and 13 Jbeta primers. Data came from immunoSEQ multiplex PCR; TCRdb stores just in-frame clones and leaves some out. This table has 100,000 to 150,000 clones, around 77% appearing once. The source material was PBMCs. The receptors stem from a man in his thirties or forties in good health and CMV-seronegative.

The chain links TRBV6-4 to TRBJ2-7, with TRBD1 identical over 9 bases. The CDR3 contains 13 residues. J lost 3 bases, V lost 5 bases, and 2 bases had no gene match. From germline, CDR1 is MRHNA and CDR2 SNTAGT. The chain's CDR3 is CASSLGQGYEQYF. For the CDR3, the DNA is TGTGCCAGCAGTCTGGGACAGGGCTACGAGCAGTACTTC.

The chain is built from TRBV7-9 and TRBJ2-3; D is uncertain. Germline assignment: CDR1 SEHNR and CDR2 FQNEAQ (reference sequence). Trimming stripped 7 bases from V and 4 bases from J, with 9 bases between. This CDR3 region has 12 residues. The CDR3 coding sequence is TGTGCCAGCACCCAGACTCCAGATACGCAGTATTTT. Its translation: CASTQTPDTQYF.

The chain couples TRBV19 to TRBJ1-5; no clear D gene. V lost 5 bases and J lost 6, with 8 bases in between. The CDR3 is made up of 12 amino acids. CDR1 is LNHDA and CDR2 is SQIVND in the germline V gene (reference sequence). The CDR3 loop reads CASSVRGQPQHF. The CDR3 nucleotides are TGTGCCAGTAGTGTCAGAGGTCAGCCCCAGCATTTT.

The V call is TRBV30, the J call TRBJ1-5, with D possibly being TRBD1 (6 bases). The length of the CDR3 is 13 residues. The V gene lost 2 bases and the J gene lost 6 bases, with 11 bases spanning the gap. From germline, CDR1 is GTSNPN and CDR2 SVGIG (reference sequence). The CDR3 sequence is CAWSPGVTQPQHF. As DNA, the CDR3 is TGTGCCTGGAGTCCAGGGGTGACTCAGCCCCAGCATTTT.

DNA of the CDR3: TGTGCCAGCAGTGAAGGGGCCCGGGGTGAAGAGACCCAGTACTTC. Amino acid sequence: CASSEGARGEETQYF. The gene calls are TRBV2 and TRBJ2-5; tentative D call: TRBD2 (5 bases). This CDR3 is 15 amino acids long. V was shortened by 1 base and J by 3 bases, with 12 bases between the two germline ends. CDR1 is SNHLY, CDR2 FYNNEI, per germline. Using reference TRBV2 and TRBJ2-5 for the parts outside the CDR3, the full variable domain is EPEVTQTPSHQVTQMGQEVILRCVPISNHLYFYWYRQILGQKVEFLVSFYNNEISEKSEIFDDQFSVERPDGSNFTLKIRSTKLEDSAMYFCASSEGARGEETQYFGPGTRLLVL.

This clone was seen once. V and J are TRBV5-1 and TRBJ2-7; perhaps TRBD1 as D (6 bases). This CDR3 spans 14 amino acids. The V gene lost 0 bases and the J gene lost 5 bases, with 12 bases spanning the gap. CDR1 is SGHRS and CDR2 is YFSETQ in the germline V gene. CDR3 in amino acids: CASSLVAGVNEQYF. CDR3 bases: TGCGCCAGCAGCTTGGTGGCAGGGGTCAACGAGCAGTACTTC.

This chain links TRBV7-2 with TRBJ1-1; D is perhaps TRBD1 (6 bases). CDR3 length: 13 residues. The germline V and J ends were trimmed by 6 bases and 3 bases, with 11 bases remaining between them. Germline assignment: CDR1 SGHTA and CDR2 FQGNSA. In DNA, the CDR3 is TGTGCCAGCAGTTACGACAGGTACACTGAAGCTTTCTTT. Translation: CASSYDRYTEAFF.

This clone was observed a handful of times. One end of the junction does not line up with germline, which may come from a read error. Written as DNA, the CDR3 is TGCGCCAGCAGTTTGGATCCAGTCACCTATGGCTACACCTTC. This translates into CASSLDPVTYGYTF. V and J are TRBV5-1 and TRBJ1-2; D is unresolved. The CDR3 runs to 14 residues. The germline CDR1 and CDR2 sequences are SGHRS and YFSETQ.

This chain links TRBV29-1 with TRBJ2-5; weak D call: TRBD2 (6 bases). The CDR3 has 14 residues. Looked up from germline, CDR1 is SQVTM and CDR2 is ANQGSEA. V lost 3 bases and J 4 bases, leaving 15 bases between the germline ends. DNA of the CDR3: TGCAGCGTTGATAAGACTAGTTTAGGAGAGACCCAGTACTTC. Translation gives CSVDKTSLGETQYF.

The rearrangement joins TRBV5-1 to TRBJ1-2; the D is unclear. V shed 1 base and J shed 8 bases, with 12 bases lying between them. Germline V CDR1 and CDR2: SGHRS, YFSETQ. The CDR3 length is 13 residues. The CDR3 reads CASSLFGVEGYTF. The CDR3 nucleotides read TGCGCCAGCAGCTTGTTCGGGGTTGAAGGCTACACCTTC.

The V and J genes are TRBV7-9 and TRBJ2-1; D possibly corresponds to TRBD2 (6 bases). Germline CDR1 and CDR2: SEHNR and FQNEAQ (reference sequence). This CDR3 has 16 amino acids. V was clipped by 1 base and J by 0 bases, with 10 bases between them. The CDR3 nucleotides read TGTGCCAGCAGCTTAGGCGGGGTGAGCTCCTACAATGAGCAGTTCTTC. Translation gives CASSLGGVSSYNEQFF.

CDR3 loop: CASSRDKGLGSPLHF. For the CDR3, the DNA is TGTGCCAGCAGCCGGGACAAGGGATTGGGTTCACCCCTCCACTTT. The J gene is TRBJ1-6, the V gene TRBV6-5; D is perhaps TRBD1 (6 bases). V was cut by 6 bases and J by 9 bases, with 18 bases left in between. The CDR3 length is 15 residues. Germline V gene lookup returns CDR1 MNHEY and CDR2 SVGAGI.

This chain connects TRBV7-2 to TRBJ1-2, with D unclear. The CDR3 covers 14 residues. V was cut by 1 base and J by 3 bases, with 9 bases left in between. Germline CDR1 SGHTA, CDR2 FQGNSA. The CDR3 loop reads CASSLVDGDYGYTF. CDR3 nucleotide sequence: TGTGCCAGCAGCTTAGTGGACGGGGACTATGGCTACACCTTC.

The V and J genes are TRBV14 and TRBJ2-7, with 8 bases that match TRBD2. After removal of 3 bases from V and 1 base from J, the junction contained 8 bases not matched to a gene. The CDR3 sequence is 16 residues long. Germline V CDR1 and CDR2: SGHDN, FVKESK. CDR3 in DNA: TGTGCCAGCAGCCAGATCAGGACTAGCCGGTCCTACGAGCAGTACTTC. Encoded protein: CASSQIRTSRSYEQYF.

The chain links TRBV18 to TRBJ2-3, with 8 bases matching TRBD2. V shed 3 bases, J shed 2 bases, and the junction held 4 bases outside the gene matches. This CDR3 contains 15 residues. Germline values: CDR1 KGHSH, CDR2 LQKENI. The CDR3 DNA follows: TGTGCCAGCTCACCGGGACTAGATTCCACAGATACGCAGTATTTT. Amino acids: CASSPGLDSTDTQYF.

V usage is TRBV30 and J usage is TRBJ1-5, with D possibly matching TRBD1 (6 bases). Trimming took off 3 bases at V and 2 bases at J, with 11 bases between the two ends. Looked up from germline, CDR1 is GTSNPN and CDR2 is SVGIG (reference sequence). The CDR3 spans 14 residues. CDR3 DNA: TGTGCCTGGAGGCAGGGGTCCGGCAATCAGCCCCAGCATTTT. Its protein product is CAWRQGSGNQPQHF.

The chain links TRBV5-1 to TRBJ2-7; no clear D. The CDR3 is 15 amino acids. Germline CDR1 reads SGHRS; CDR2 reads YFSETQ. V lost 2 bases to trimming and J lost 2 bases, with 14 bases between them. The CDR3: CASSFGPGDTYEQYF. The CDR3 coding sequence is TGCGCCAGCAGCTTTGGGCCAGGCGACACCTACGAGCAGTACTTC. Filled out from reference TRBV5-1 and TRBJ2-7, the complete variable domain reads KAGVTQTPRYLIKTRGQQVTLSCSPISGHRSVSWYQQTPGQGLQFLFEYFSETQRNKGNFPGRFSGRQFSNSRSEMNVSTLELGDSALYLCASSFGPGDTYEQYFGPGTRLTVT.

V and J are TRBV7-2 and TRBJ1-2; 10 bases agree with TRBD1. Looked up from germline, CDR1 is SGHTA and CDR2 is FQGNSA. This CDR3 has 15 amino acids. V gave up 5 bases and J gave up 4 bases; unmatched junction bases: 7. The CDR3 DNA follows: TGTGCCAGCAGCCCACTCGACAGGGGGCTCTATGGCTACACCTTC. It specifies CASSPLDRGLYGYTF. Looking up the rest from reference TRBV7-2 and TRBJ1-2 gives the full variable domain: GAGVSQSPSNKVTEKGKDVELRCDPISGHTALYWYRQSLGQGLEFLIYFQGNSAPDKSGLPSDRFSAERTGGSVSTLTIQRTQQEDSAVYLCASSPLDRGLYGYTFGSGTRLTVV.

The chain joins TRBV10-3 to TRBJ2-1, with D hard to call. Trimming cost V 4 bases and J 7 bases, with 5 bases left between them. This CDR3 has 11 residues. Per the germline V gene, CDR1 is ENHRY and CDR2 is SYGVKD. Here the CDR3 reads CAISVANEQFF. CDR3 bases: TGTGCCATCAGTGTTGCGAATGAGCAGTTCTTC.

The chain joins TRBV6-5 to TRBJ1-1, with 9 bases matching TRBD1. Germline CDR1 reads MNHEY; CDR2 reads SVGAGI. The CDR3 runs to 13 residues. The J segment lost 5 bases and the V segment lost 7 bases, leaving 5 bases of the junction unmatched. This CDR3 reads CASTPGTGTEAFF. CDR3 bases: TGTGCCAGCACACCCGGGACAGGGACTGAAGCTTTCTTT.

V usage is TRBV19 and J usage is TRBJ2-1; TRBD1 aligns across 7 bases. The germline CDR1 and CDR2 sequences are LNHDA and SQIVND (reference sequence). The CDR3 spans 14 residues. Trimming at V came to 1 base and at J to 5 bases, leaving 2 bases not matched to a gene. The CDR3: CASSIGQGDNEQFF. CDR3 DNA: TGTGCCAGTAGTATAGGGCAGGGGGACAATGAGCAGTTCTTC.

This clone was detected a few times. The V and J genes are TRBV11-3 and TRBJ2-3; D is possibly TRBD1 (5 bases). CDR3 length: 16 residues. Trimming shortened V by 1 base and J by 2 bases, and 13 bases separated the two germline ends. The germline gives CDR1 SGHNT, CDR2 YENEEA. The DNA of the CDR3 is TGTGCCAGCAGCTTAGGGGGCGGTGGGTACACAGATACGCAGTATTTT. It is translated as CASSLGGGGYTDTQYF.

J is TRBJ2-1 and V is TRBV2; the D gene is possibly TRBD1 (6 bases). V lost 7 bases to trimming and J lost 4 bases, with 14 bases between them. The germline CDR1 and CDR2 sequences are SNHLY and FYNNEI. CDR3 size: 14 residues. The CDR3 coding sequence is TGTGCCAGCACCCTCCGAGGGGGTTACAATGAGCAGTTCTTC. Its translation: CASTLRGGYNEQFF. Full variable domain (outside the CDR3, taken from reference TRBV2 and TRBJ2-1): EPEVTQTPSHQVTQMGQEVILRCVPISNHLYFYWYRQILGQKVEFLVSFYNNEISEKSEIFDDQFSVERPDGSNFTLKIRSTKLEDSAMYFCASTLRGGYNEQFFGPGTRLTVL.

This rearrangement joins TRBV19 to TRBJ2-4; D possibly corresponds to TRBD2 (5 bases). The CDR3 totals 14 residues. Trimming shortened V by 8 bases and J by 9 bases, and 20 bases separated the two germline ends. CDR1 is LNHDA and CDR2 is SQIVND in the germline V gene (reference sequence). The CDR3 loop is CASQTTAEGFIQYF. CDR3 nucleotide sequence: TGTGCCAGTCAGACGACCGCAGAGGGATTCATTCAGTACTTC.

This chain uses TRBV18 with TRBJ2-2; 7 nucleotides agree with TRBD1. CDR3 length: 18 residues. Trimming cost V 4 bases and J 4 bases; bases outside gene matches: 15. Germline V gene sequence: CDR1 KGHSH, CDR2 LQKENI. DNA for the CDR3: TGTGCCAGCTCACAAAGATCCACAGGGGTATCGGCCACCGGGGAGCTGTTTTTT. Translation: CASSQRSTGVSATGELFF.

This clone appeared once. The DNA for the CDR3 is TGTGCCAGCAGCCTGTCAGGGACAGGGGGAAACATTCAGTACTTC. Translated: CASSLSGTGGNIQYF. The chain joins TRBV5-8 to TRBJ2-4; 11 bases match TRBD1. Unmatched junction bases numbered 6, after V lost 4 bases and J lost 6 bases. CDR3 length equals 15 residues. Germline V gene sequence: CDR1 SGHTS, CDR2 YDEGEE.

The gene calls are TRBV27 and TRBJ2-7; the D gene is possibly TRBD2 (7 bases). The ends were cut back, 8 bases at V and 0 bases at J, with 17 bases in the middle. The CDR3 length is 15 residues. Germline V lookup: CDR1 MNHEY, CDR2 SMNVEV (reference sequence). CDR3 protein: CASWGLAVPSYEQYF. In nucleotides, the CDR3 is TGTGCCAGCTGGGGGCTAGCGGTCCCCTCCTACGAGCAGTACTTC.

This rearrangement joins TRBV7-3 to TRBJ2-5; no clear D gene. CDR1 is SGHTA and CDR2 is FQGTGA in the germline V gene. The CDR3 consists of 14 residues. V dropped 2 bases and J dropped 7 bases, with 14 bases sitting between them. This CDR3 is CASSLSAPTGTQYF. The CDR3 bases are TGTGCCAGCAGCTTATCGGCACCCACGGGGACCCAGTACTTC. The entire variable domain, with the rest obtained from reference TRBV7-3 and TRBJ2-5, is as follows: GAGVSQTPSNKVTEKGKYVELRCDPISGHTALYWYRQSLGQGPEFLIYFQGTGAADDSGLPNDRFFAVRPEGSVSTLKIQRTERGDSAVYLCASSLSAPTGTQYFGPGTRLLVL.

The chain uses TRBV7-3 and TRBJ2-2; 8 nucleotides agree with TRBD1. Germline values: CDR1 SGHTA, CDR2 FQGTGA. This CDR3 has 17 amino acids. Losses at the gene ends were 2 bases for V and 0 bases for J; bases not matched to a gene: 5. The DNA of the CDR3 is TGTGCCAGCAGCTTACTCTCGACAGGGGCGAACACCGGGGAGCTGTTTTTT. This translates into CASSLLSTGANTGELFF.

The rearrangement uses TRBV10-3 and TRBJ1-4; 10 positions agree with TRBD1. The CDR3 consists of 17 residues. V lost 4 bases and J lost 4; bases outside the gene matches: 9. The germline gives CDR1 ENHRY, CDR2 SYGVKD. CDR3 bases: TGTGCCATCAGTGCCGCGGGACAGGGGTTAGATAATGAAAAACTGTTTTTT. The encoded protein is CAISAAGQGLDNEKLFF.

This clone was observed a few times. The J gene is TRBJ1-4, the V gene TRBV28; D remains ambiguous. The CDR3 runs 13 residues. V lost 7 bases to trimming and J lost 7 bases, with 13 bases between them. CDR1 MDHEN and CDR2 SYDVKM come from the germline V gene. CDR3 coding DNA: TGTGCCAGCACTACGCATATCGGTGAAAAACTGTTTTTT. It specifies CASTTHIGEKLFF.

This chain connects TRBV10-3 to TRBJ2-1; 10 nucleotides agree with TRBD1. Germline V CDR1 and CDR2: ENHRY, SYGVKD. Germline trimming cut 6 bases from V and 9 bases from J; bases unmatched to any gene: 11. CDR3 length equals 15 residues. Here the CDR3 DNA reads TGTGCCATCAGGACGGGACAGGGGAACTTGGGTGAGCAGTTCTTC. Translating gives CAIRTGQGNLGEQFF.